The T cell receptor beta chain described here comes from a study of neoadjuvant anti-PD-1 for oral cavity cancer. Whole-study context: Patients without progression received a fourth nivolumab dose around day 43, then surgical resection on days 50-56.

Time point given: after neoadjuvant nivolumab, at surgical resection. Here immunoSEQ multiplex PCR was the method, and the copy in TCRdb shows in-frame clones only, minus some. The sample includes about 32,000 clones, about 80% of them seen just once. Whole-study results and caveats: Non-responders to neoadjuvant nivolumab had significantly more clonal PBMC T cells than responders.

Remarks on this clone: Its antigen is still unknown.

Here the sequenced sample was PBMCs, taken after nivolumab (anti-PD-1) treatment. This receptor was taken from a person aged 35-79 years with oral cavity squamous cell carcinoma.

CDR3 region: CASSEGALRLYF. Here the CDR3 DNA reads TGCGCCAGCAGTGAGGGAGCTCTAAGGCTGTACTTC. V is TRBV10-1 and J is TRBJ2-7, with no clear D. CDR1 is WNHNN and CDR2 is SYGVQD in the germline V gene (reference sequence). V lost 2 bases and J lost 12, with 14 bases in between. This CDR3 is built from 12 residues.